This TCR beta chain was sequenced in a study of neurological immune-mediated disorders. Via MiXCR, TCRdb re-called the 5' RACE reads, giving one row per CDR3 protein. The sample includes around 69,000 distinct CDR3 sequences, around 3% of them seen just once. This clonotype was observed many times. V gave up 3 bases and J gave up 1 base, with 7 bases separating them. The CDR3 has 13 residues. Germline assignment: CDR1 WSHSY and CDR2 SAAADI. This chain links TRBV10-2 with TRBJ2-7; TRBD2 is a possible D gene (5 bases). The receptor's source is a man aged 40-49 years with multiple sclerosis. Sequenced material: PBMCs. This chain's CDR3 is CASSESGSYEQYF. CDR3 in DNA: TGCGCCAGCAGTGAAAGCGGATCCTACGAGCAGTACTTC.